The clone carrying this T cell receptor (beta chain) appeared many times. Its antigen remains unidentified. Germline values: CDR1 DFQATT, CDR2 SNEGSKA (reference sequence). The CDR3 has 14 amino acids. Trimming shortened V by 5 bases and J by 0 bases, and 11 bases separated the two germline ends. This specimen belongs to a study of T cells after yellow fever vaccination. Study-level results: Only a minor proportion of clonotypes was detected across both CD4 and CD8 compartments.

For TCR, cDNA came from 5'RACE template switching, which added a universal primer site and UMIs. Using its own MiXCR run on the 5' RACE reads, TCRdb lists one record per CDR3 protein. In the table there are some 250,000 distinct CDR3 sequences, over 3% of which are singletons. This specimen consisted of PBMCs, obtained 15 days after the yellow fever booster vaccination. The source is a man younger than 30 who received the YFV17D yellow fever vaccine. The V call is TRBV20-1, the J call TRBJ1-5, with D tentatively TRBD1 (5 bases). In DNA, the CDR3 is TGCAGTGCTGCCGACAGAGATAGCAATCAGCCCCAGCATTTT. Its translation: CSAADRDSNQPQHF.